This TCR beta chain was sequenced in a study of T-cell memory formation after mild COVID-19. Study at large: Clusters of TCRs were largely donor specific.

Germline CDR1 and CDR2: MGHRA and YSYEKL. Trimming left V 5 bases short and J 1 base short, with 9 bases between. The length of the CDR3 is 13 residues. TCR alpha and TCR beta cDNA libraries carrying sample barcodes and UMIs were produced by 5'RACE using constant-segment primers. TCRdb re-called the 5' RACE reads through MiXCR, storing one row per CDR3 protein. The sample carries roughly 89,000 distinct CDR3 sequences, over 13% recorded once. Of note for this clonotype: Its specificity is not known.

Study observations and caveats: Some clones that responded were present in memory (sampled pre-infection), which suggests cross-reactive memory joined. In second-wave clones peaking day 37, SARS-CoV-2 specificity remained unconfirmed.

The source of this sequence is a young man who had mild COVID-19 (a few samples of this study predate the infection). Cell type and time point are not known. The sample taken for sequencing was PBMCs or a T cell subset sorted from them (not recorded which). The chain links TRBV4-1 to TRBJ2-7, with D maybe TRBD1 (6 bases). Here the CDR3 DNA reads TGCGCCAGCAGCAACAGGGTTTCCTACGAGCAGTACTTC. The encoded protein is CASSNRVSYEQYF.